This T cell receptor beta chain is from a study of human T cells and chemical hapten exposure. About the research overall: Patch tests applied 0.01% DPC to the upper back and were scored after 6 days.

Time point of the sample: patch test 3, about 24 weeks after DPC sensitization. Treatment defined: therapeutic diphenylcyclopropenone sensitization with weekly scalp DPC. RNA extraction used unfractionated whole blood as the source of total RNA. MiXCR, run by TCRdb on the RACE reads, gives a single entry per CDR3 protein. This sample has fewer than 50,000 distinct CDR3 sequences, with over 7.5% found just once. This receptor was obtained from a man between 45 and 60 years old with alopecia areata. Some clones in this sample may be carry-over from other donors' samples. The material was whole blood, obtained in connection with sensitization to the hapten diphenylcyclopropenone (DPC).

The CDR3 DNA reads TGTGCCAGCAGCGCCGACCGGAACACTGAAGCTTTCTTT. This translates into CASSADRNTEAFF. The chain employs TRBV11-2 and TRBJ1-1; D remains unclear. The germline gives CDR1 SGHAT, CDR2 FQNNGV. This CDR3 spans 13 amino acids. Trimming pared 5 bases from V and 1 base from J, leaving 8 bases between.